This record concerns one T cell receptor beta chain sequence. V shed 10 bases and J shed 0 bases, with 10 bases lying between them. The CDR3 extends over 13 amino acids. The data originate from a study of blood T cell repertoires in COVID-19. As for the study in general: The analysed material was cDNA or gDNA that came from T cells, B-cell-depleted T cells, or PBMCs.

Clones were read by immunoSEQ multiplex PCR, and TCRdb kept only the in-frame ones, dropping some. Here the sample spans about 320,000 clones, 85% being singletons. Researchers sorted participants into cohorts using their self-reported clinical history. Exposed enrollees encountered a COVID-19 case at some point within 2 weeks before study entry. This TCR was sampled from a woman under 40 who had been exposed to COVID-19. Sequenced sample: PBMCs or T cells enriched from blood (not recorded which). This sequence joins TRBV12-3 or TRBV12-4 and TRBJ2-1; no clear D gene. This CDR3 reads CATSGSSYNEQFF. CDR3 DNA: TGTGCCACCTCAGGTAGCTCCTACAATGAGCAGTTCTTC.